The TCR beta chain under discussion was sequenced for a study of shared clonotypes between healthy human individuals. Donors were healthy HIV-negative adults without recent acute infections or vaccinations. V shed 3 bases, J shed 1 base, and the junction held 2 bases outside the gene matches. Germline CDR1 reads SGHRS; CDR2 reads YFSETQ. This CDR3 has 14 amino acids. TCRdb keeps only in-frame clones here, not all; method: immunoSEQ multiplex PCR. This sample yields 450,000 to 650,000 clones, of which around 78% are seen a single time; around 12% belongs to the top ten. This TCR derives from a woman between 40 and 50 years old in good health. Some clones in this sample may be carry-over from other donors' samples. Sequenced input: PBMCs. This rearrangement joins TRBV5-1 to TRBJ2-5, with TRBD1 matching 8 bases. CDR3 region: CASSWTGIQETQYF. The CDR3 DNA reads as TGCGCCAGCAGCTGGACAGGGATCCAAGAGACCCAGTACTTC.